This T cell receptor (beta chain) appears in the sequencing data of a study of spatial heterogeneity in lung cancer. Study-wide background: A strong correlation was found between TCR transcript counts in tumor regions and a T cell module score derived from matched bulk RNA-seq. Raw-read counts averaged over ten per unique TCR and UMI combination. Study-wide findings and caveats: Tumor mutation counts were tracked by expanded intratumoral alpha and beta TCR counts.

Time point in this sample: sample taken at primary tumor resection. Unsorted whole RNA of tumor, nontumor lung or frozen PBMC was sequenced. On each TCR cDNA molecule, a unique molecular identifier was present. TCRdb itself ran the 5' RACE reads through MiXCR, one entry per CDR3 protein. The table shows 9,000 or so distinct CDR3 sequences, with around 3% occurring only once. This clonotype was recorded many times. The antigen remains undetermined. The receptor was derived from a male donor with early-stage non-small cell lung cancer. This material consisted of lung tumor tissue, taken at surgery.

CDR3 protein: CASSHPISGGAYYEQYF. As DNA, the CDR3 is TGTGCCAGCAGCCATCCGATTAGCGGGGGGGCCTACTACGAGCAGTACTTC. The chain carries TRBV4-2 and TRBJ2-7; 11 positions agree with TRBD2. The V and J ends lost 3 bases and 3 bases, in that order; junction bases with no gene match: 10. CDR3 size: 17 residues. Germline assignment: CDR1 LGHNA and CDR2 YNFKEQ.